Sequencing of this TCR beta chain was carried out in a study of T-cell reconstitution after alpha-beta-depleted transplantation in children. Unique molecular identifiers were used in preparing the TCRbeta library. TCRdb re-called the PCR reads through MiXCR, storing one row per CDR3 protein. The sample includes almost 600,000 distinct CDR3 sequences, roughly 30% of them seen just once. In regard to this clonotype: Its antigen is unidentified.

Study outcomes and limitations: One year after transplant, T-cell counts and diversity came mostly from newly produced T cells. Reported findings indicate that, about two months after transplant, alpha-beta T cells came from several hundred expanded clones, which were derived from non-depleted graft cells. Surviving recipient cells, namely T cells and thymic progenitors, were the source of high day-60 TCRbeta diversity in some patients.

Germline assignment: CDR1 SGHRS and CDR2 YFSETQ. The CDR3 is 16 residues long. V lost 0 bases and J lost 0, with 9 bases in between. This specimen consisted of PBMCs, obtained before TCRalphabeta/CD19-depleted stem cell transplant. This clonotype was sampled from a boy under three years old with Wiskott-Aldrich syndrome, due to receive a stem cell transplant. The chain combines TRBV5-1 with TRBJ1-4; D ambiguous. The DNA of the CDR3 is TGCGCCAGCAGCTTGGACCGACGAACAACTAATGAAAAACTGTTTTTT. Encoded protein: CASSLDRRTTNEKLFF. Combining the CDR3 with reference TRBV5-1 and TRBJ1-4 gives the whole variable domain KAGVTQTPRYLIKTRGQQVTLSCSPISGHRSVSWYQQTPGQGLQFLFEYFSETQRNKGNFPGRFSGRQFSNSRSEMNVSTLELGDSALYLCASSLDRRTTNEKLFFGSGTQLSVL.